This TCR beta chain emerged from a study of graft-versus-host responses after intestinal transplantation. Germline CDR1 and CDR2: SEHNR and FQNEAQ (reference sequence). With 5 bases removed from V and 7 bases from J, the gap between germline ends came to 2 bases. The length of the CDR3 is 10 residues. TCRdb's copy holds only in-frame clones and misses some; the assay was immunoSEQ multiplex PCR. The profile shows about 85,000 clones, around 90% of them singletons. The count of this clone is one. Its matching antigen is unknown. The same CDR3 also results from other DNA sequences found in this sample. This clonotype was obtained from a human donor who was the organ donor for an intestinal transplant. The input for sequencing was unstimulated CD8+ T cells sorted from spleen or lymph node cells, taken before transplant. This chain links TRBV7-9 with TRBJ2-2; the D is unclear. CDR3 in DNA: TGTGCCAGCAGCGGCGGGGAGCTGTTTTTT. Its protein is CASSGGELFF.